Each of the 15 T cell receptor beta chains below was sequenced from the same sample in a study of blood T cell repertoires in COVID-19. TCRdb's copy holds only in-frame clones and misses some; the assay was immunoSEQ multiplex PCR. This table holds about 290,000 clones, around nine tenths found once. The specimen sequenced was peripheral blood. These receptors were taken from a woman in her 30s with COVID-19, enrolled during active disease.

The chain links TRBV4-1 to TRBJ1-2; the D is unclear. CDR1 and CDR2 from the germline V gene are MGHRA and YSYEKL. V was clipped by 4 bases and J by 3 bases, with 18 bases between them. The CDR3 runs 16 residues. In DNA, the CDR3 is TGCGCCAGCAGCCTCTTAATGACCGACGACTACTATGGCTACACCTTC. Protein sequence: CASSLLMTDDYYGYTF.

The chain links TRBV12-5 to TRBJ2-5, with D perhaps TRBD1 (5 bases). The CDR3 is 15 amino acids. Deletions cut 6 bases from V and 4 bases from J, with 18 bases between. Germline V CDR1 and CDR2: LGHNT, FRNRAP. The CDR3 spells CASGGPQGIAETQYF. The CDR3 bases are TGTGCTAGTGGCGGGCCTCAGGGTATTGCAGAGACCCAGTACTTC.

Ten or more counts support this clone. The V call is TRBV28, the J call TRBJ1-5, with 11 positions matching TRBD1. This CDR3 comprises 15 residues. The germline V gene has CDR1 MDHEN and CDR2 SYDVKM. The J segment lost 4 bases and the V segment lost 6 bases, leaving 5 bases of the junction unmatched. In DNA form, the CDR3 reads TGTGCCAGCAGATGGGGACAGGGGGGAAATCAGCCCCAGCATTTT. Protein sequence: CASRWGQGGNQPQHF.

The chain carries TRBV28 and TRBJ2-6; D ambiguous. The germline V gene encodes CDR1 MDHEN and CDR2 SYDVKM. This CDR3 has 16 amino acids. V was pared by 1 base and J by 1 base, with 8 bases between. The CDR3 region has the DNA TGTGCCAGCAGTTTATTGCAGGATTCTGGGGCCAACGTCCTGACTTTC. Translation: CASSLLQDSGANVLTF.

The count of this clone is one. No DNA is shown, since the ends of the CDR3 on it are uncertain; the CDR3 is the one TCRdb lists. The CDR3 sequence: CASSWGRGARHTGELFF. This sequence joins TRBV12-1 and TRBJ2-2; the table calls TRBD2, which could not be checked here. TRBV12-1 is an annotated pseudogene. The CDR3 length equals 17 residues, ends included.

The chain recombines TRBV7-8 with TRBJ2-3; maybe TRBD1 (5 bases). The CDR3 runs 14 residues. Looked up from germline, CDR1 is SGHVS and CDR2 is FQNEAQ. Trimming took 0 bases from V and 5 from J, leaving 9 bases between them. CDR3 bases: TGTGCCAGCAGCTTAGCGCACAGGAAAGATACGCAGTATTTT. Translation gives CASSLAHRKDTQYF.

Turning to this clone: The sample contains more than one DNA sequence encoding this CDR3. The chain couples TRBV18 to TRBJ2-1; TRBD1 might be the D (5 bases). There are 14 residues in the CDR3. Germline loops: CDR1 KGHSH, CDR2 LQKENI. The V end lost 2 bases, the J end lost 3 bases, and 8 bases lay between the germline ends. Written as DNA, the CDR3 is TGTGCCAGCTCACCAGGGCAGGGCTACAATGAGCAGTTCTTC. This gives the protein CASSPGQGYNEQFF. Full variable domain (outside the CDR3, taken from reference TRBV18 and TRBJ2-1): NAGVMQNPRHLVRRRGQEARLRCSPMKGHSHVYWYRQLPEEGLKFMVYLQKENIIDESGMPKERFSAEFPKEGPSILRIQQVVRGDSAAYFCASSPGQGYNEQFFGPGTRLTVL.

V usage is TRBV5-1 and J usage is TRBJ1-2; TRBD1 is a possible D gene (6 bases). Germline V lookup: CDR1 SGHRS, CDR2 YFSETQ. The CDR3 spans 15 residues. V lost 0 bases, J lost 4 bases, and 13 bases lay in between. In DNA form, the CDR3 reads TGCGCCAGCAGCTTGGCGGGGGCGGGGGCCTATGGCTACACCTTC. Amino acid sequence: CASSLAGAGAYGYTF. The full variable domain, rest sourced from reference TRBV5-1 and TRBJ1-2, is KAGVTQTPRYLIKTRGQQVTLSCSPISGHRSVSWYQQTPGQGLQFLFEYFSETQRNKGNFPGRFSGRQFSNSRSEMNVSTLELGDSALYLCASSLAGAGAYGYTFGSGTRLTVV.

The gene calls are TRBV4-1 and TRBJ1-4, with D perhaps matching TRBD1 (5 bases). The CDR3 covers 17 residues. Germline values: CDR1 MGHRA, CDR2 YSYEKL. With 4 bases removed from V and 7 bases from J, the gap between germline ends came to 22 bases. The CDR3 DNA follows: TGCGCCAGCAGCCCCACCCCAGGCCAGGGATTTGGTGAAAAACTGTTTTTT. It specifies CASSPTPGQGFGEKLFF.

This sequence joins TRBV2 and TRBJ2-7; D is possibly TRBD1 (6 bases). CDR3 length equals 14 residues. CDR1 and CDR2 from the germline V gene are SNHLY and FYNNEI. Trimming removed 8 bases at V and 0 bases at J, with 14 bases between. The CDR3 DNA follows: TGTGCCAGCGAGTCCGACAGGCCCTCCTACGAGCAGTACTTC. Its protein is CASESDRPSYEQYF.

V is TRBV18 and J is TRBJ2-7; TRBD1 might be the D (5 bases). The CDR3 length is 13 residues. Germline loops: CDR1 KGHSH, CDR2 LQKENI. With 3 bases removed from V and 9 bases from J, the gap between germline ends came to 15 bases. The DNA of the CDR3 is TGTGCCAGCTCACCTGACAGTCTACGATTGCAGTACTTC. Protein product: CASSPDSLRLQYF.

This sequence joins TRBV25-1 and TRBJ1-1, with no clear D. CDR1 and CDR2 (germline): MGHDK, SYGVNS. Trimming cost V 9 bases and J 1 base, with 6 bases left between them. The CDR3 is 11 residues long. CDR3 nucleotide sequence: TGTGCCAGTACTGAGAACACTGAAGCTTTCTTT. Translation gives CASTENTEAFF.

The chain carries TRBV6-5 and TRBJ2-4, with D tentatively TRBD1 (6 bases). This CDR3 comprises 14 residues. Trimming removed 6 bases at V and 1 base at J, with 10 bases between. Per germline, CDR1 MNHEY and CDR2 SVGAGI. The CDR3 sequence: CASRGQGAKNIQYF. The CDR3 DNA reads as TGTGCCAGCAGAGGCCAGGGGGCCAAAAACATTCAGTACTTC.

The CDR3 loop is CASRRQLAYEQYF. CDR3 nucleotide sequence: TGTGCCAGCAGACGACAGTTAGCCTACGAGCAGTACTTC. This chain uses TRBV28 with TRBJ2-7, with D possibly TRBD1 on 5 matching bases. V lost 6 bases and J 2 bases, leaving 11 bases between the germline ends. The CDR3 runs to 13 residues. Germline CDR1 and CDR2: MDHEN and SYDVKM.

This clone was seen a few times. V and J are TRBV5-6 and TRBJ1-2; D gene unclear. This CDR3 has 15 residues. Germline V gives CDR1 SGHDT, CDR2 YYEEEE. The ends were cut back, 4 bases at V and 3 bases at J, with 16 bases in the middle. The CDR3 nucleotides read TGTGCCAGCAGCCTCCGGGATATTTTCTACTATGGCTACACCTTC. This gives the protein CASSLRDIFYYGYTF.